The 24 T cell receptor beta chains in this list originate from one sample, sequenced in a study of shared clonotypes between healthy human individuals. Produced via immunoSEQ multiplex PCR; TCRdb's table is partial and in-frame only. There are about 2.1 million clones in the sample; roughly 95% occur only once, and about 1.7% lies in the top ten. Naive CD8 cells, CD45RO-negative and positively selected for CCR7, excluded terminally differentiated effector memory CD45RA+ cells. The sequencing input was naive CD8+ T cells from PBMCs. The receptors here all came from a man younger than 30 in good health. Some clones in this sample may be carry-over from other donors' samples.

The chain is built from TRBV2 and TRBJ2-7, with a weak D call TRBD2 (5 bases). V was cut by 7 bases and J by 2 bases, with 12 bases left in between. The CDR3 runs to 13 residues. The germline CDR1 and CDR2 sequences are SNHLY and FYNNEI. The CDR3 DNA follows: TGTGCCAGCAACCGACTACTACCCTACGAGCAGTACTTC. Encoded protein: CASNRLLPYEQYF.

CDR3 sequence reads: CASSQPGQGAREQYF. CDR3 in DNA: TGTGCCAGCAGCCAACCGGGACAGGGGGCGAGAGAGCAGTACTTC. The chain links TRBV4-2 to TRBJ2-7, with 12 bases identical to TRBD1. J lost 7 bases, V lost 2 bases, and 6 bases had no gene match. There are 15 residues in the CDR3. From germline, CDR1 is LGHNA and CDR2 YNFKEQ.

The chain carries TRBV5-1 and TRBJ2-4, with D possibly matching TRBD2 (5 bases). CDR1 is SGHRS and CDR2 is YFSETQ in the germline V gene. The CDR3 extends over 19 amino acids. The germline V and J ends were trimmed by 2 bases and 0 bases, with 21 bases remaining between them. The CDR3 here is CASSFREASADLAKNIQYF. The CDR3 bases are TGCGCCAGCAGCTTCAGAGAGGCGTCAGCGGACCTAGCCAAAAACATTCAGTACTTC. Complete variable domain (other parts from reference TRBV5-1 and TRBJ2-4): KAGVTQTPRYLIKTRGQQVTLSCSPISGHRSVSWYQQTPGQGLQFLFEYFSETQRNKGNFPGRFSGRQFSNSRSEMNVSTLELGDSALYLCASSFREASADLAKNIQYFGAGTRLSVL.

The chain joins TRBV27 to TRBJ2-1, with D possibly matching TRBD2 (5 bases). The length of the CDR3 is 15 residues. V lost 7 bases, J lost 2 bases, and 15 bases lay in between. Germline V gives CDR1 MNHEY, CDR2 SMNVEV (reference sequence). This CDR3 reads CASMLMAGPYNEQFF. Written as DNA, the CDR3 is TGTGCCAGCATGCTCATGGCGGGCCCCTACAATGAGCAGTTCTTC.

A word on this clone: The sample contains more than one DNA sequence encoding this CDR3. For the CDR3, the DNA is TGTGCCAGCAGCGTAGGCGACAGGGGGAACTATGGCTACACCTTC. Amino acids: CASSVGDRGNYGYTF. V usage is TRBV9 and J usage is TRBJ1-2; 9 positions match TRBD1. In germline, CDR1 is SGDLS, CDR2 YYNGEE. This CDR3 contains 15 residues. The V and J ends lost 0 bases and 2 bases, in that order; junction bases with no gene match: 2.

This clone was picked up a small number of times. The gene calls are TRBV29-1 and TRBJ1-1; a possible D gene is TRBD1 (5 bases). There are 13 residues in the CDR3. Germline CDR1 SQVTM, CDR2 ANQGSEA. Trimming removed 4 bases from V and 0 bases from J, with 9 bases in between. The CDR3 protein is CSVVRGMNTEAFF. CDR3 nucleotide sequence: TGCAGCGTTGTACGGGGGATGAACACTGAAGCTTTCTTT.

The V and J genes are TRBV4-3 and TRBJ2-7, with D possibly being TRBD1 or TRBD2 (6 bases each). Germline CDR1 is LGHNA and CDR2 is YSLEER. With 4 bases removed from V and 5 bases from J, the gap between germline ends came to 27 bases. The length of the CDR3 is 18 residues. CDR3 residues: CASSLTLIGSEGVHEQYF. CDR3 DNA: TGCGCCAGCAGCCTTACCCTAATAGGGTCGGAGGGGGTCCACGAGCAGTACTTC.

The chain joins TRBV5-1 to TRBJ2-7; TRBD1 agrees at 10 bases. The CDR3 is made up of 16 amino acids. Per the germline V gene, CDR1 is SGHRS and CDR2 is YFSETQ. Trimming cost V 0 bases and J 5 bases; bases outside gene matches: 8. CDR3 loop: CASSLAVTGGYNEQYF. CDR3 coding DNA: TGCGCCAGCAGCTTGGCCGTGACAGGGGGCTATAACGAGCAGTACTTC.

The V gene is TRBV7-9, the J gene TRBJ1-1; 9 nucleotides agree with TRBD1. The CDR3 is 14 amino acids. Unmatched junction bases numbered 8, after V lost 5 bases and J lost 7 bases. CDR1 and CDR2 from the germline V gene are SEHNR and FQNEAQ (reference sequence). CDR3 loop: CASSPRGTGFEAFF. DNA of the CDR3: TGTGCCAGCAGCCCCCGAGGGACAGGGTTTGAAGCTTTCTTT.

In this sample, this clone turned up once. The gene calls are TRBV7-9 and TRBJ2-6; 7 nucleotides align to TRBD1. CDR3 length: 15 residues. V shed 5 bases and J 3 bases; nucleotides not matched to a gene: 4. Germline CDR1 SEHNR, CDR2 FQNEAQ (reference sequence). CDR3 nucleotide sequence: TGTGCCAGCAGCCCGACAGGGAGTGGGGCCAACGTCCTGACTTTC. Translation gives CASSPTGSGANVLTF.

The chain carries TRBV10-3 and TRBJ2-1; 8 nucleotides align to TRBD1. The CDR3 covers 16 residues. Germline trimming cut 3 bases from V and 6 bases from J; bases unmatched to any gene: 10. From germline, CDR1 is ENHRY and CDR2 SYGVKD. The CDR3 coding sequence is TGTGCCATCAGTGATTTGACAGGGGTTCGCATCAATGAGCAGTTCTTC. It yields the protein CAISDLTGVRINEQFF.

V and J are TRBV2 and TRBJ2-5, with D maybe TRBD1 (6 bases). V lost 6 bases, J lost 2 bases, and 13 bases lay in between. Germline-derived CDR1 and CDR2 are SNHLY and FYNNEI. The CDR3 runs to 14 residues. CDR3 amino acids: CASRRQAPQETQYF. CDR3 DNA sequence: TGTGCCAGCAGGAGACAGGCACCGCAAGAGACCCAGTACTTC.

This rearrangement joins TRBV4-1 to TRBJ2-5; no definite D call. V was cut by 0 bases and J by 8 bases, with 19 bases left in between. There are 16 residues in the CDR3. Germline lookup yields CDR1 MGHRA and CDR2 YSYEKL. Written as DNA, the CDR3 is TGCGCCAGCAGCCAAGATCCCCCACCGCTCCACAAAACCCAGTACTTC. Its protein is CASSQDPPPLHKTQYF.

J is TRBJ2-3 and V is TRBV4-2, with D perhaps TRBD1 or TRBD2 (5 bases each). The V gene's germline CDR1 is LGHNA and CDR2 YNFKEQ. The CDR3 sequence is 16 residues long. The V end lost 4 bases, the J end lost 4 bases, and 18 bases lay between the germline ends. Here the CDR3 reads CASSPPGRARADTQYF. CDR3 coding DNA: TGTGCCAGCAGCCCCCCAGGGCGGGCGAGGGCAGATACGCAGTATTTT.

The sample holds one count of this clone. CDR3 amino acids: CASSLVPVSGRALEQFF. The CDR3 bases are TGTGCCAGCAGTTTAGTTCCAGTAAGCGGGAGGGCCCTTGAGCAGTTCTTC. J is TRBJ2-1 and V is TRBV27; 10 bases line up with TRBD2. Per germline, CDR1 MNHEY and CDR2 SMNVEV (reference sequence). This CDR3 has 17 amino acids. The V gene end was trimmed by 2 bases and the J gene end by 9 bases; junction bases not matched to a gene: 13.

CDR3 residues: CSVVREFAGELFF. CDR3 DNA: TGCAGCGTTGTGCGGGAGTTTGCCGGGGAGCTGTTTTTT. The rearrangement uses TRBV29-1 and TRBJ2-2; TRBD2 matches 7 bases. Germline CDR1 reads SQVTM; CDR2 reads ANQGSEA. The CDR3 covers 13 residues. Losses at the gene ends were 4 bases for V and 6 bases for J; bases not matched to a gene: 5.

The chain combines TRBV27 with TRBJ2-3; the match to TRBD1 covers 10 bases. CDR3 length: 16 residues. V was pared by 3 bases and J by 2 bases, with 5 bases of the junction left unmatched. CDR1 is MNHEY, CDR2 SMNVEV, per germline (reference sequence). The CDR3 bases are TGTGCCAGCAGTTTGGGACAGGGGACCAACACAGATACGCAGTATTTT. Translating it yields CASSLGQGTNTDTQYF.

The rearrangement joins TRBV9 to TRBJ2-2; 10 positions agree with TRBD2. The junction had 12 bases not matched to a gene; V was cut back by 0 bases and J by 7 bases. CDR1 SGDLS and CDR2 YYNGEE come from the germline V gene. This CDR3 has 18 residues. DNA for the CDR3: TGTGCCAGCAGCGTAGGGGGGCTAGCGGGAGTCCCAAACGGGGAGCTGTTTTTT. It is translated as CASSVGGLAGVPNGELFF.

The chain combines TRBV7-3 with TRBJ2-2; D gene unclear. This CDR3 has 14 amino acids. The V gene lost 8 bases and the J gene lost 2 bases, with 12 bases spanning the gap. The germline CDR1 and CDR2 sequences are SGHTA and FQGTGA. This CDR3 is CASGYGYNTGELFF. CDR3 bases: TGTGCCAGCGGCTACGGATACAACACCGGGGAGCTGTTTTTT.

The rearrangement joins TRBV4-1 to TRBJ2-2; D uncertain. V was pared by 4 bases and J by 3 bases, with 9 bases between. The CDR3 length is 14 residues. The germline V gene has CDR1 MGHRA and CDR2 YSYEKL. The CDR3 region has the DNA TGCGCCAGCAGCCGAACTCAGTACACCGGGGAGCTGTTTTTT. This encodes CASSRTQYTGELFF.

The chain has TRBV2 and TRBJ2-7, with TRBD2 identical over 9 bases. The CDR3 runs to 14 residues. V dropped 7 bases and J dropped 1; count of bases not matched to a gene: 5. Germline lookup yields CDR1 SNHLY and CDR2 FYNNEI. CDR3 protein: CASTVAGESYEQYF. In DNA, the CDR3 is TGTGCCAGCACCGTAGCGGGAGAGTCCTACGAGCAGTACTTC.

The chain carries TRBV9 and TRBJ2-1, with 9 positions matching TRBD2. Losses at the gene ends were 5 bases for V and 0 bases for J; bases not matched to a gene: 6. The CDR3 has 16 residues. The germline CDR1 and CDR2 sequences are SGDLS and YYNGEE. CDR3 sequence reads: CASSVTLAGSYNEQFF. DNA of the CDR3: TGTGCCAGCAGTGTCACACTAGCGGGCTCCTACAATGAGCAGTTCTTC.

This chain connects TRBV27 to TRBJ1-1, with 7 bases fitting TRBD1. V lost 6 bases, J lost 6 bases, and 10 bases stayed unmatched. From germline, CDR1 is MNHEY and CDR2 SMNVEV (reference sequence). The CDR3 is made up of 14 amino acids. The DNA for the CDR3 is TGTGCCAGCAGAACTCAAGGGGGCAGCCCTGAAGCTTTCTTT. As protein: CASRTQGGSPEAFF.

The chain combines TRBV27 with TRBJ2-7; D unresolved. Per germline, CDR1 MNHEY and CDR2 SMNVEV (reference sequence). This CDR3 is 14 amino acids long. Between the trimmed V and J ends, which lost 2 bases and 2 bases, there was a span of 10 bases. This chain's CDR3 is CASSLTSVAYEQYF. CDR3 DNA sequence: TGTGCCAGCAGTTTAACGTCGGTGGCCTACGAGCAGTACTTC.